This T cell receptor beta chain was identified during a study of blood T cell repertoires in COVID-19. Looking at the study overall: The origin of the acute and convalescent COVID-19 samples was the United States, Italy and Spain.

Either two negative PCRs, clearance, or symptom resolution qualified Cohort 3 donors as recovered. CDR3 size: 16 residues. Trimming took 8 bases from V and 8 from J; bases not matched to a gene: 18. Germline V CDR1 and CDR2: MDHEN, SYDVKM. Sequenced by immunoSEQ multiplex PCR; TCRdb stores in-frame clones only, minus some. The sample has hundreds of thousands of clones; approximately 92% are singletons. Input material: PBMCs or T cells enriched from blood (not recorded which). The receptor was isolated from a man aged 25 to 45 who had recovered from COVID-19. The V gene is TRBV28, the J gene TRBJ1-1, with 9 positions matching TRBD1. CDR3 region: CASQDAGQGTLREAFF. The CDR3 bases are TGTGCCAGCCAAGACGCGGGACAGGGTACTCTCCGAGAAGCTTTCTTT. Full variable domain (rest looked up from reference TRBV28 and TRBJ1-1): DVKVTQSSRYLVKRTGEKVFLECVQDMDHENMFWYRQDPGLGLRLIYFSYDVKMKEKGDIPEGYSVSREKKERFSLILESASTNQTSMYLCASQDAGQGTLREAFFGQGTRLTVV.